The clone carrying this T cell receptor (beta chain) has a handful of counts. The CDR3 is 15 residues long. V was pared by 2 bases and J by 6 bases, with 14 bases between. Germline lookup yields CDR1 MDHEN and CDR2 SYDVKM. Produced via immunoSEQ multiplex PCR; TCRdb's table is partial and in-frame only. The sample carries over 85,000 clones, about four fifths recorded once. The record originates from a study of control samples from healthy donors and cancer patients. The specimen was PBMCs. The genes are TRBV28 and TRBJ1-5; D is perhaps TRBD1 (5 bases). The receptor comes from a man aged 65 to 79 with lung cancer. CDR3 amino acids: CASSLGGAGFQPQHF. CDR3 DNA sequence: TGTGCCAGCAGTTTAGGAGGGGCAGGGTTTCAGCCCCAGCATTTT.